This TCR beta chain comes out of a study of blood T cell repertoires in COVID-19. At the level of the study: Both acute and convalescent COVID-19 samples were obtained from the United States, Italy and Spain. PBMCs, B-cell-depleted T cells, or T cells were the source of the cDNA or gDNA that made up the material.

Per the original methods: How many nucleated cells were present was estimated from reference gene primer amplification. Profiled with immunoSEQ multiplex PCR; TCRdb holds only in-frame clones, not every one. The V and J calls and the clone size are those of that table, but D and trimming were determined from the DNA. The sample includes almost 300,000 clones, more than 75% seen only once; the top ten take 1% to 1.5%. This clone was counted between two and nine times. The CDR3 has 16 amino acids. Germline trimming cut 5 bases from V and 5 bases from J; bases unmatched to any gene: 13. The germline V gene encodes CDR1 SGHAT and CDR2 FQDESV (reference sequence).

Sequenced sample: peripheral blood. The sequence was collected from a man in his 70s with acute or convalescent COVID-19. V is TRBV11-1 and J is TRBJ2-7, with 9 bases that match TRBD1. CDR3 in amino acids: CASSRTGGVNTNEQYF. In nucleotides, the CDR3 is TGTGCCAGCAGCAGAACAGGGGGCGTTAATACGAACGAGCAGTACTTC.